This entry is about one TCR beta chain. What it binds is unknown. The data were obtained in a study of healthy donors' naive CD4 and CD8 T cells. Whole-study results and caveats: Reportedly, most V and J gene segments showed naive CD4+ versus CD8+ bias.

Starting from around 500 ng of total RNA, TCR libraries were made with linear amplification. One entry per CDR3 protein results from TCRdb running MiXCR on the reads. The table includes about 200,000 distinct CDR3 sequences, around 80% detected once. This CDR3 contains 13 residues. The V end lost 4 bases, the J end lost 5 bases, and 10 bases lay between the germline ends. Germline V lookup: CDR1 SGHKS, CDR2 YYEKEE (reference sequence). This chain connects TRBV5-5 to TRBJ1-5; D may be TRBD1 (5 bases). The clonotype was recovered from a pool of human donors in good health; the sample pools cells from several healthy donors. The sample was naive CD4+ and CD8+ T cells sorted from blood, pooled from several donors. This chain's CDR3 is CASSLGTDQPQHF. Written as DNA, the CDR3 is TGTGCCAGCAGCCTGGGGACTGATCAGCCCCAGCATTTT.